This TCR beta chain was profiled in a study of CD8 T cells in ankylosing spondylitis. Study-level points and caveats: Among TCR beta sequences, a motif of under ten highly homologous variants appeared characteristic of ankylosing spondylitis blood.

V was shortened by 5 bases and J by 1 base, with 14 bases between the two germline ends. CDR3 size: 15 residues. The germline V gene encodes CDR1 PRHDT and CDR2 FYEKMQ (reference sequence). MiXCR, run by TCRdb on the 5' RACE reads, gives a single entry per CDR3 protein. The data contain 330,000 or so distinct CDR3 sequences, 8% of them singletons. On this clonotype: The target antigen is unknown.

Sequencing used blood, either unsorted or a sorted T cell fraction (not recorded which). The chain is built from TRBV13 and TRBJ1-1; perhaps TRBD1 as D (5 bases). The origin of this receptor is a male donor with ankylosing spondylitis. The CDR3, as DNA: TGTGCCAGCAGCCCAGTACCAAGGGGGAACACTGAAGCTTTCTTT. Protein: CASSPVPRGNTEAFF. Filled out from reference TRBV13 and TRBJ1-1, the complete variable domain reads AAGVIQSPRHLIKEKRETATLKCYPIPRHDTVYWYQQGPGQDPQFLISFYEKMQSDKGSIPDRFSAQQFSDYHSELNMSSLELGDSALYFCASSPVPRGNTEAFFGQGTRLTVV.